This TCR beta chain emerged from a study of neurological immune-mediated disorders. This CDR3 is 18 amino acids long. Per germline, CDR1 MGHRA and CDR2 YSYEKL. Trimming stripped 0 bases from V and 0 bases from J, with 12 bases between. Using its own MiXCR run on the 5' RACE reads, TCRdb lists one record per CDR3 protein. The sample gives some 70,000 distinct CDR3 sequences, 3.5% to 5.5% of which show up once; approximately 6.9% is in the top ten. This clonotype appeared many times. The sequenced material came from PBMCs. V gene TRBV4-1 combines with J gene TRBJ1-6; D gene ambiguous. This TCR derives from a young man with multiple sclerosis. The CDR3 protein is CASSQERGPGSYNSPLHF. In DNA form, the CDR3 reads TGCGCCAGCAGCCAAGAACGAGGGCCTGGCTCCTATAATTCACCCCTCCACTTT.